The rows below give T cell receptor beta chains drawn from one sample of a study of shared clonotypes between healthy human individuals. Only in-frame clones appear in the TCRdb table, and some are missing; sequencing was by immunoSEQ multiplex PCR. The sample has just over 2,000,000 clones, around 96% seen once. The sequenced sample was naive CD8+ T cells sorted from blood. The receptors stem from a man younger than 35 in good health. The CDR3 runs from the conserved cysteine through the conserved F or W. Each record gives: V gene, J gene, D gene, clone size, CDR3 DNA, CDR3 protein. The D gene is left open where the match is weak. The size of a clone is reported for some rows only, either as once, few or many, or as a class for expanded clones.

V gene: TRBV30; J gene: TRBJ2-3; D gene: TRBD2; clone size: .; CDR3 DNA: TGTGCCTGGAGTTTCTTAGGGCTAGCGGGGGGAGATACGCAGTATTTT; CDR3 protein: CAWSFLGLAGGDTQYF
V gene: TRBV5-1; J gene: TRBJ1-1; D gene: .; clone size: .; CDR3 DNA: TGCGCCAGCAGCGCGGGACAAAATATGAACACTGAAGCTTTCTTT; CDR3 protein: CASSAGQNMNTEAFF
V gene: TRBV4-2; J gene: TRBJ2-7; D gene: .; clone size: .; CDR3 DNA: TGTGCCAGCAGCCAAGATCAGGGGGGGGGCTACGAGCAGTACTTC; CDR3 protein: CASSQDQGGGYEQYF
V gene: TRBV4-3; J gene: TRBJ2-3; D gene: TRBD2; clone size: .; CDR3 DNA: TGCGCCAGCAGCCAAGTCGGCGGGAGTGCAGATACGCAGTATTTT; CDR3 protein: CASSQVGGSADTQYF
V gene: TRBV7-6; J gene: TRBJ2-3; D gene: .; clone size: .; CDR3 DNA: TGTGCCAGTGGGCCGGGAGTCTACACAGATACGCAGTATTTT; CDR3 protein: CASGPGVYTDTQYF
V gene: TRBV30; J gene: TRBJ1-1; D gene: .; clone size: .; CDR3 DNA: TGTGCCTGGAGTGTACTCAGGGAGGACACTGAAGCTTTCTTT; CDR3 protein: CAWSVLREDTEAFF
V gene: TRBV19; J gene: TRBJ2-7; D gene: TRBD2; clone size: once; CDR3 DNA: TGTGCCAGTAGTATGGGACTAGCCCTCGGCGAGCAGTACTTC; CDR3 protein: CASSMGLALGEQYF
V gene: TRBV9; J gene: TRBJ2-5; D gene: .; clone size: .; CDR3 DNA: TGTGCCAGCAGCAACAGCGGTGGAAGAGGAGAGACCCAGTACTTC; CDR3 protein: CASSNSGGRGETQYF
V gene: TRBV10-3; J gene: TRBJ2-7; D gene: TRBD2; clone size: .; CDR3 DNA: TGTGCCATCAGTGGGGGGTCTAGCGGCTACGAGCAGTACTTC; CDR3 protein: CAISGGSSGYEQYF
V gene: TRBV29-1; J gene: TRBJ2-5; D gene: .; clone size: .; CDR3 DNA: TGCAGCGTTGAAAGCGGTCATGCCGGGGAGACCCAGTACTTC; CDR3 protein: CSVESGHAGETQYF
V gene: TRBV7-9; J gene: TRBJ2-7; D gene: .; clone size: .; CDR3 DNA: TGTGCCAGCAGCTTGGCAGGGAGCTACGAGCAGTACTTC; CDR3 protein: CASSLAGSYEQYF